A single sample gave rise to the 9 T cell receptor beta chains below, sequenced in a study of T-cell reconstitution after alpha-beta-depleted transplantation in children. TCRbeta library construction was performed incorporating unique molecular identifiers. MiXCR was run by TCRdb on the PCR reads, yielding one entry per CDR3 protein. The table records about 420,000 distinct CDR3 sequences, about a sixth of them present only once. The material was PBMCs, mostly from graft donor cells, obtained 360 days after TCRalphabeta/CD19-depleted stem cell transplant. These receptors were obtained from a boy younger than two who had a stem cell transplant for Wiskott-Aldrich syndrome, so the T cells may come from the graft donor.

The chain uses TRBV12-3 or TRBV12-4 and TRBJ2-2; the match to TRBD2 covers 14 bases. CDR3 length: 19 residues. V lost 3 bases, J lost 3 bases, and 9 bases stayed unmatched. CDR3 DNA sequence: TGTGCCAGCAGTTTTCCGACTAGCGGGAGGGGAGGGGACACCGGGGAGCTGTTTTTT. This gives the protein CASSFPTSGRGGDTGELFF.

The table lists this clonotype with a few counts. The rearrangement links TRBV3-1 to TRBJ2-1; no definite D call. The V end was cut by 1 base, the J end by 9 bases, with 13 bases between. The CDR3 sequence is 14 residues long. Germline V gene data show CDR1 as LGHDT and CDR2 as YNNKEL (reference sequence). This chain's CDR3 is CASSQVNPFGEQFF. The CDR3 DNA is TGTGCCAGCAGCCAAGTCAACCCCTTTGGTGAGCAGTTCTTC.

The gene calls are TRBV4-3 and TRBJ2-6; D unclear. CDR3 length: 14 residues. V lost 1 base and J lost 4, with 5 bases in between. Germline values: CDR1 LGHNA, CDR2 YSLEER. The CDR3 DNA follows: TGCGCCAGCAGCCAAGTGGAGGGGGCCAACGTCCTGACTTTC. This codes for CASSQVEGANVLTF.

This clonotype was detected many times. The V and J genes are TRBV6-5 and TRBJ2-1, with 11 bases aligning to TRBD2. Trimming cost V 6 bases and J 7 bases; bases outside gene matches: 11. The CDR3 contains 16 residues. Germline CDR1 reads MNHEY; CDR2 reads SVGAGI. CDR3 coding DNA: TGTGCCAGCAGCCTAAGTCTAGCGGGGGGCCGGAATGAGCAGTTCTTC. This codes for CASSLSLAGGRNEQFF.

V usage is TRBV4-3 and J usage is TRBJ2-1; 8 bases align to TRBD2. Per the germline V gene, CDR1 is LGHNA and CDR2 is YSLEER. Trimming at V came to 4 bases and at J to 1 base, leaving 6 bases not matched to a gene. The CDR3 consists of 16 residues. The CDR3 loop is CASSRSGSVSYNEQFF. Here the CDR3 DNA reads TGCGCCAGCAGCCGAAGCGGGAGTGTTTCCTACAATGAGCAGTTCTTC.

The rearrangement uses TRBV12-3 or TRBV12-4 and TRBJ1-2; TRBD1 is a possible D gene (6 bases). The length of the CDR3 is 15 residues. Trimming pared 3 bases from V and 7 bases from J, leaving 18 bases between. In DNA form, the CDR3 reads TGTGCCAGCAGTTTCCATCCTACAGGGAGAGTTGGCTACACCTTC. This translates into CASSFHPTGRVGYTF.

Written as DNA, the CDR3 is TGTGCCAGCAGTTCGTCAAGGGACCGCATCGCCCAGTACTTC. This sequence encodes CASSSSRDRIAQYF. The chain joins TRBV12-3 or TRBV12-4 to TRBJ2-5, with D tentatively TRBD1 or TRBD2 (5 bases each). Trimming cost V 4 bases and J 9 bases, with 18 bases left between them. The CDR3 has 14 amino acids.

This clonotype was detected only a few times. The chain is built from TRBV9 and TRBJ2-2, with D maybe TRBD1 (5 bases). Per the germline V gene, CDR1 is SGDLS and CDR2 is YYNGEE. V shed 0 bases and J shed 8 bases, with 11 bases lying between them. The CDR3 contains 14 residues. The CDR3 coding sequence is TGTGCCAGCAGCGTAGAAGGGGCGGTTGGGGAGCTGTTTTTT. It yields the protein CASSVEGAVGELFF.

The V gene is TRBV12-3 or TRBV12-4, the J gene TRBJ2-7; the match to TRBD2 covers 8 bases. The V gene end was trimmed by 2 bases and the J gene end by 6 bases; junction bases not matched to a gene: 6. There are 14 residues in the CDR3. CDR3 nucleotides: TGTGCCAGCAGTTTACGGGAGGGGGTCGGCGAGCAGTACTTC. Its translation is CASSLREGVGEQYF.